This T cell receptor (beta chain) was found in a study of CD8 T cells in ankylosing spondylitis. Each CDR3 protein gets one entry after TCRdb re-called the 5' RACE reads with MiXCR. The profile shows about 240,000 distinct CDR3 sequences, 8% to 9.5% of them singletons. The CDR3 sequence is 19 residues long. V shed 1 base and J shed 7 bases, with 26 bases lying between them. Germline CDR1 and CDR2: SGHVS and FQNEAQ. This clonotype was recorded at least ten times. Its antigen remains unknown. The study's findings and limits: Relatively rare in peripheral blood, disease-linked clones were also CD8+. A TCR beta motif of eight or nine highly homologous variants seemed to mark ankylosing spondylitis blood.

This chain joins TRBV7-8 and TRBJ1-5, with unresolved D. The sequence derives from a male donor with ankylosing spondylitis or in good health (not recorded which). The sequencing input was blood, either unsorted or a sorted T cell fraction (not recorded which). The CDR3 nucleotides read TGTGCCAGCAGCTTAGGGCCGGCAGCTCGCATAGGGAAAGTGCAGCCCCAGCATTTT. Translating it yields CASSLGPAARIGKVQPQHF.